The 17 T cell receptor beta chains reported below all come from one sample, sequenced in a study of Ad26.COV2.S vaccination and SARS-CoV-2 variants. Measured with immunoSEQ multiplex PCR; TCRdb has only the in-frame clones, and not every one. The sample contains around 370,000 clones, about 92% of which appear only once. The sample here was peripheral blood, taken after recovery from COVID-19. Receptors originate from a human donor who had recovered from COVID-19.

This clone was seen a few times. The chain recombines TRBV13 with TRBJ2-2, with D possibly being TRBD1 (6 bases). The V end lost 5 bases, the J end lost 4 bases, and 14 bases lay between the germline ends. The CDR3 runs to 15 residues. The germline V gene encodes CDR1 PRHDT and CDR2 FYEKMQ (reference sequence). The CDR3 region is CASSITGKGTGELFF. In DNA form, the CDR3 reads TGTGCCAGCAGCATAACAGGGAAGGGCACCGGGGAGCTGTTTTTT.

The chain recombines TRBV6-5 with TRBJ1-2, with TRBD1 matching 7 bases. J gave up 3 bases and V 8 bases, and 3 bases lay outside the gene matches. The CDR3 runs 12 residues. Germline V CDR1 and CDR2: MNHEY, SVGAGI. CDR3 sequence (DNA): TGTGCCAGCTACCAGGGGGACTATGGCTACACCTTC. Translating it yields CASYQGDYGYTF.

V gene TRBV7-9 combines with J gene TRBJ2-1, with TRBD1 identical over 8 bases. The germline gives CDR1 SEHNR, CDR2 FQNEAQ (reference sequence). This CDR3 is 16 amino acids long. V was pared by 6 bases and J by 12 bases, with 19 bases of the junction left unmatched. Here the CDR3 DNA reads TGTGCCAGCAGTCACCCGGACAGGGACAGAATTTTTGGGCAGTTCTTC. Its translation: CASSHPDRDRIFGQFF.

The rearrangement joins TRBV7-8 to TRBJ1-1, with 7 bases aligning to TRBD1. The germline gives CDR1 SGHVS, CDR2 FQNEAQ. Germline trimming cut 5 bases from V and 5 bases from J; bases unmatched to any gene: 8. The CDR3 extends over 14 amino acids. CDR3 loop: CASSRGGWGTEAFF. CDR3 bases: TGTGCCAGCAGCCGAGGGGGCTGGGGGACTGAAGCTTTCTTT.

The genes are TRBV18 and TRBJ2-2, with D hard to call. The germline gives CDR1 KGHSH, CDR2 LQKENI. This CDR3 is 15 amino acids long. Trimming shortened V by 2 bases and J by 5 bases, and 12 bases separated the two germline ends. DNA for the CDR3: TGTGCCAGCTCACCAAGGACGGATCCAACCGGGGAGCTGTTTTTT. Protein product: CASSPRTDPTGELFF.

The chain recombines TRBV5-6 with TRBJ1-1; D might be TRBD1 (6 bases). Germline loops: CDR1 SGHDT, CDR2 YYEEEE. The V gene lost 4 bases and the J gene lost 0 bases, with 10 bases spanning the gap. This CDR3 contains 14 residues. The CDR3 DNA sequence: TGTGCCAGCAGCCTGGGGGCCCTGAACACTGAAGCTTTCTTT. Translating it yields CASSLGALNTEAFF. Complete variable domain (other parts from reference TRBV5-6 and TRBJ1-1): DAGVTQSPTHLIKTRGQQVTLRCSPKSGHDTVSWYQQALGQGPQFIFQYYEEEERQRGNFPDRFSGHQFPNYSSELNVNALLLGDSALYLCASSLGALNTEAFFGQGTRLTVV.

This clone was counted a single time. The chain links TRBV12-3 or TRBV12-4 to TRBJ2-7, with a weak D call TRBD1 (6 bases). V was clipped by 2 bases and J by 5 bases, with 10 bases between them. CDR3 length: 13 residues. The CDR3 here is CASSLNRVNEQYF. DNA for the CDR3: TGTGCCAGCAGTTTAAACAGGGTGAACGAGCAGTACTTC.

The chain is built from TRBV6-2 or TRBV6-3 and TRBJ1-2; 7 bases map to TRBD1. Unmatched junction bases numbered 13, after V lost 2 bases and J lost 4 bases. This CDR3 is 17 amino acids long. Germline V gives CDR1 MNHEY, CDR2 SVGEGT. In DNA form, the CDR3 reads TGTGCCAGCAGTTACGGGATTTCGGGACAGAACATCTATGGCTACACCTTC. Translation: CASSYGISGQNIYGYTF.

The chain employs TRBV12-3 or TRBV12-4 and TRBJ2-1; 8 positions match TRBD1. V shed 5 bases, J shed 10 bases, and the junction held 7 bases outside the gene matches. The CDR3 extends over 13 amino acids. CDR3 bases: TGTGCCAGCAGTCCGACAGGGGTTGGGGAGCAGTTCTTC. This codes for CASSPTGVGEQFF.

The chain carries TRBV6-1 and TRBJ2-1; D gene uncertain. Trimming took 0 bases from V and 7 from J, leaving 16 bases between them. This CDR3 has 16 residues. Germline loops: CDR1 MNHNS, CDR2 SASEGT. The CDR3 here is CASSEAPYTLLNEQFF. In DNA, the CDR3 is TGTGCCAGCAGTGAAGCGCCCTACACCCTTTTAAATGAGCAGTTCTTC.

The chain couples TRBV3-1 (or the pseudogene TRBV3-2) to TRBJ2-1, with TRBD1 as a possible D gene (6 bases). This CDR3 is built from 15 residues. The V gene's germline CDR1 is LGHDT and CDR2 YNNKEL (reference sequence). Between the trimmed V and J ends, which lost 3 bases and 2 bases, there was a span of 11 bases. The CDR3: CASSQNRAAYNEQFF. The CDR3 DNA follows: TGTGCCAGCAGCCAGAACAGGGCCGCCTACAATGAGCAGTTCTTC.

The J gene is TRBJ1-3, the V gene TRBV18; no clear D. The CDR3 has 16 amino acids. Germline CDR1 KGHSH, CDR2 LQKENI. V was trimmed by 1 base and J by 0 bases, leaving 10 bases between them. CDR3 nucleotides: TGTGCCAGCTCACCACTCCCAGGTTCCTCTGGAAACACCATATATTTT. This sequence encodes CASSPLPGSSGNTIYF.

Comments on this clone: The same CDR3 is also encoded by other DNA sequences in this sample. This rearrangement joins TRBV7-9 to TRBJ2-7; the match to TRBD1 covers 7 bases. CDR1 and CDR2 from the germline V gene are SEHNR and FQNEAQ (reference sequence). With V trimmed by 0 bases and J by 3 bases, 2 bases remained unmatched. The CDR3 contains 14 residues. The CDR3: CASSLAGDSYEQYF. The CDR3 region has the DNA TGTGCCAGCAGCTTAGCTGGGGACAGCTACGAGCAGTACTTC. The variable domain in full, completed from reference TRBV7-9 and TRBJ2-7, reads DTGVSQNPRHKITKRGQNVTFRCDPISEHNRLYWYRQTLGQGPEFLTYFQNEAQLEKSRLLSDRFSAERPKGSFSTLEIQRTEQGDSAMYLCASSLAGDSYEQYFGPGTRLTVT.

The V and J genes are TRBV18 and TRBJ1-4; D not resolved. From germline, CDR1 is KGHSH and CDR2 LQKENI. This CDR3 has 15 residues. Trimming left V 3 bases short and J 8 bases short, with 16 bases between. The CDR3 reads CASSPVEGIAEKLFF. CDR3 coding DNA: TGTGCCAGCTCACCGGTTGAAGGGATCGCCGAAAAACTGTTTTTT.

The genes are TRBV23-1 and TRBJ2-2; 8 positions agree with TRBD1. TRBV23-1 is sorted into the ORF group, with uncertain function. This CDR3 spans 14 amino acids. V trimming: 11 bases; J trimming: 3 bases; junction bases outside the gene matches: 8. The CDR3 is CARKTGVDTGELFF. The CDR3 nucleotides are TGCGCCCGCAAGACAGGGGTTGACACCGGGGAGCTGTTTTTT.

The CDR3 nucleotides read TGTGCCAGCATTAGGGGGGACAGGGGCTCACCCCTCCACTTT. The encoded protein is CASIRGDRGSPLHF. The V call is TRBV2, the J call TRBJ1-6; TRBD1 agrees at 10 bases. V trimming: 7 bases; J trimming: 10 bases; junction bases outside the gene matches: 7. The CDR3 totals 14 residues. Per the germline V gene, CDR1 is SNHLY and CDR2 is FYNNEI.

This rearrangement joins TRBV29-1 to TRBJ1-1; perhaps TRBD1 as D (5 bases). Germline V gene sequence: CDR1 SQVTM, CDR2 ANQGSEA. This CDR3 has 14 residues. V was clipped by 4 bases and J by 0 bases, with 12 bases between them. The CDR3 DNA reads TGCAGCGTTGCAGGGCACCTCGTGAACACTGAAGCTTTCTTT. As protein: CSVAGHLVNTEAFF. The variable domain in full, completed from reference TRBV29-1 and TRBJ1-1, reads SAVISQKPSRDICQRGTSLTIQCQVDSQVTMMFWYRQQPGQSLTLIATANQGSEATYESGFVIDKFPISRPNLTFSTLTVSNMSPEDSSIYLCSVAGHLVNTEAFFGQGTRLTVV.